The present entry profiles one TCR beta chain with its context. This specimen comes from a study of monozygotic twins with inflammatory bowel disease. TCRdb reprocessed the 5' RACE reads, with one entry per CDR3 protein and no DNA. This sample carries roughly 160,000 distinct CDR3 sequences, with 2.4% going to the ten biggest clones. CDR1 is SGHVS, CDR2 FQNEAQ, per germline. The CDR3 has 15 amino acids. The source of this sequence is a human donor with ulcerative colitis or Crohn's disease, or a healthy co-twin of an affected twin (not recorded which). The specimen was blood. This sequence joins TRBV7-8 and TRBJ1-4; there is no DNA to check the TCRdb D call of TRBD1. The CDR3 region is CASTPLQGASEKLFF.